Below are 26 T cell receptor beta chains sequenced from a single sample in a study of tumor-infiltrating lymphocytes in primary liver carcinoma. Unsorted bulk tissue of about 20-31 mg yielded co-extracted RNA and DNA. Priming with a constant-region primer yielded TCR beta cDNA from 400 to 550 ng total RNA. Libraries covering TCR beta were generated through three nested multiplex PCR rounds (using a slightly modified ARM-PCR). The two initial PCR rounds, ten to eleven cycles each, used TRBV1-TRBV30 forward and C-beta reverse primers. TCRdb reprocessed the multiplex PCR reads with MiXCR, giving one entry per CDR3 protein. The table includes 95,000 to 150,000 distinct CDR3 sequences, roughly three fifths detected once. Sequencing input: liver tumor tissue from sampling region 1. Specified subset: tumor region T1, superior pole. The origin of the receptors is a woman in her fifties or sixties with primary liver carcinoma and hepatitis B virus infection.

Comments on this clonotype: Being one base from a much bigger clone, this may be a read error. The CDR3 is CSVYPGQNNEHFF. The CDR3 bases are TGCAGCGTATACCCGGGACAGAACAATGAGCACTTCTTC. The chain recombines TRBV29-1 with TRBJ2-1; 7 positions match TRBD1. This CDR3 contains 13 residues. Per germline, CDR1 SQVTM and CDR2 ANQGSEA.

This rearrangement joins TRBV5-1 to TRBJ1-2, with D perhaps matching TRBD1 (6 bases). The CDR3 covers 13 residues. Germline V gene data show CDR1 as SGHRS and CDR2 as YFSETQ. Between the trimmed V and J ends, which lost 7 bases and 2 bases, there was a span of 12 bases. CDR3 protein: CASGLTGNYGYTF. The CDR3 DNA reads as TGCGCCAGCGGCCTTACAGGGAACTATGGCTACACCTTC.

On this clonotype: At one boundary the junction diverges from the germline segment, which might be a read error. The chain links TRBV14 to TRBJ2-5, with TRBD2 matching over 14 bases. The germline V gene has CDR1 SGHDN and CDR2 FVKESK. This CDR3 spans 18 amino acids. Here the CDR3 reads CANSSRRTSGRIGETQYF. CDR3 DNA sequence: TGTGCCAACAGCTCCCGAAGGACTAGCGGGAGGATAGGGGAGACCCAGTACTTC.

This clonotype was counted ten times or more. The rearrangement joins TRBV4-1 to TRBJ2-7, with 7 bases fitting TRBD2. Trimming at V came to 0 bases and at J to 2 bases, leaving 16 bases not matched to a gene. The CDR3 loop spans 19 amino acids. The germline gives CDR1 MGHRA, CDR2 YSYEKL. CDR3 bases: TGCGCCAGCAGCCAAGATTCCCCCCTGACTAGCCGAATAACCTACGAGCAGTACTTC. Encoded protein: CASSQDSPLTSRITYEQYF.

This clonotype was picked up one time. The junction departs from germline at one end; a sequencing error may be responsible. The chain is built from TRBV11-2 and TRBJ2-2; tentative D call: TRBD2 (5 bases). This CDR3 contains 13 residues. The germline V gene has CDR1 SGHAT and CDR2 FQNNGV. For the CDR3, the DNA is TGTGCCAGCAGCTTAAATAGGACTGGGCAGCTGTTTTTC. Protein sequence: CASSLNRTGQLFF.

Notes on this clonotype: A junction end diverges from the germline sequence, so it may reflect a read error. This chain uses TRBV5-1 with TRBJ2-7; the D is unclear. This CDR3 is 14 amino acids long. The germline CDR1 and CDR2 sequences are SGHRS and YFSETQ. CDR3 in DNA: TGCGCTAGCAGCTTGTCATCACAAGGCTACGAGCAGTACTTC. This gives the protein CASSLSSQGYEQYF.

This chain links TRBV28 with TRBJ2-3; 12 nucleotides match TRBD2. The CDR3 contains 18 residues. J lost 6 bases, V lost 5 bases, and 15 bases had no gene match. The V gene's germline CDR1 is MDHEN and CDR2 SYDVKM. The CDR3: CASSSLAGGPGGQDTQYF. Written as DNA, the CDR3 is TGTGCCAGCAGTAGTCTAGCGGGAGGGCCGGGGGGCCAGGATACGCAGTATTTT.

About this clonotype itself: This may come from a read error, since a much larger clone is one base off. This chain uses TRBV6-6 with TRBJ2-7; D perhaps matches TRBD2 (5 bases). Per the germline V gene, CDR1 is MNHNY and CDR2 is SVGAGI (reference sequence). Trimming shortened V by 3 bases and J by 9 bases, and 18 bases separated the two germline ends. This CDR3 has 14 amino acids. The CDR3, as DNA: TGTGCCAGCAGTTATGGCCCTAGCAGACCTGTGCAGTACTTC. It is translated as CASSYGPSRPVQYF.

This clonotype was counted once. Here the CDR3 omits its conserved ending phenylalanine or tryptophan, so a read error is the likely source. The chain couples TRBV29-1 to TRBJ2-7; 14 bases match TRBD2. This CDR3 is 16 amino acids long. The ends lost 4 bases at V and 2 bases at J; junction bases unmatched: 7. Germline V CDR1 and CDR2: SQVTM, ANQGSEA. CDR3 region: CSVAGLAGESAYEQYL. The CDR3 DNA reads TGCAGCGTTGCGGGACTAGCGGGAGAGAGTGCCTACGAGCAGTACCTC.

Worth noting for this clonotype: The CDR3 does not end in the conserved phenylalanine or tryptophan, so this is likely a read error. CDR3 sequence reads: CVSSLELAGSSEQFL. The CDR3 DNA reads as TGTGTCAGCAGCTTAGAACTAGCGGGGAGTAGTGAGCAGTTCCTC. V usage is TRBV11-2 and J usage is TRBJ2-1, with TRBD2 identical over 10 bases. In germline, CDR1 is SGHAT, CDR2 FQNNGV. CDR3 length: 15 amino acids.

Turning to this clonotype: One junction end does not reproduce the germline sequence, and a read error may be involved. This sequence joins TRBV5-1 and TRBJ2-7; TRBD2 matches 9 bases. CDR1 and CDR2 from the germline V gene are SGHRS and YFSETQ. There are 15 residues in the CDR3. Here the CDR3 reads CVSSPASGALYEQYF. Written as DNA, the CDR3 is TGCGTCAGCAGCCCCGCTAGCGGGGCCTTGTACGAGCAGTACTTC.

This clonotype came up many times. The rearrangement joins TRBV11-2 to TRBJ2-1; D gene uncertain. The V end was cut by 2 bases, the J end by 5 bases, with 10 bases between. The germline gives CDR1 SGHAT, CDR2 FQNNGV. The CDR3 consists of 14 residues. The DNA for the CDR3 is TGTGCCAGCAGCTTATGGACGAACAACAATGAGCAGTTCTTC. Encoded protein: CASSLWTNNNEQFF. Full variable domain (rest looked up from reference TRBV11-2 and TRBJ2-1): EAGVAQSPRYKIIEKRQSVAFWCNPISGHATLYWYQQILGQGPKLLIQFQNNGVVDDSQLPKDRFSAERLKGVDSTLKIQPAKLEDSAVYLCASSLWTNNNEQFFGPGTRLTVL.

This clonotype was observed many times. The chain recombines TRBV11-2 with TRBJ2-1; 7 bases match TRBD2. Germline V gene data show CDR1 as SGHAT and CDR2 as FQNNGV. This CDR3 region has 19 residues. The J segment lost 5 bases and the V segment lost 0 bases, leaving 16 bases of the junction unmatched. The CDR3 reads CASSLEWASGKPRDNEQFF. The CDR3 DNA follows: TGTGCCAGCAGCTTAGAGTGGGCTAGCGGCAAACCACGGGACAATGAGCAGTTCTTC.

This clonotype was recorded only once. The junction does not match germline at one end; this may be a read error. The CDR3 loop reads CTSSYYQGAGEAFF. CDR3 DNA: TGTACCAGCAGTTACTACCAGGGGGCCGGTGAAGCTTTCTTT. The V gene is TRBV28, the J gene TRBJ1-1; 8 nucleotides line up with TRBD1. Germline values: CDR1 MDHEN, CDR2 SYDVKM. This CDR3 contains 14 residues.

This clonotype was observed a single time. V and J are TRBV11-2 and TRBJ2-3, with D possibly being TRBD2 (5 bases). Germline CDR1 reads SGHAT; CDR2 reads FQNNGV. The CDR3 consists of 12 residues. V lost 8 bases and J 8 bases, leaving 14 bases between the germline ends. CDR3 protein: CASGSPGTTQYF. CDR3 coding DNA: TGTGCCAGCGGTTCCCCGGGAACTACGCAGTATTTT.

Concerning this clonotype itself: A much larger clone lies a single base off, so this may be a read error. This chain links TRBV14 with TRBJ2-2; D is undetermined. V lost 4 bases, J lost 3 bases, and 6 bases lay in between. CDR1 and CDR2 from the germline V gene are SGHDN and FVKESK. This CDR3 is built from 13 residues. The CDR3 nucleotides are TGTGCCAGCAGCCTGCGTCACACCGGGGAGCTGTTTTTT. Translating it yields CASSLRHTGELFF.

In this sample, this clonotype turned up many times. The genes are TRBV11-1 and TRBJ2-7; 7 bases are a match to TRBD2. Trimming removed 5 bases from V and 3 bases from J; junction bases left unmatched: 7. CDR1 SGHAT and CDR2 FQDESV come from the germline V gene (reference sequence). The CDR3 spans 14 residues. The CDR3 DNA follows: TGTGCCAGCAGCAACCTCGGGACTAACTACGAGCAGTACTTC. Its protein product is CASSNLGTNYEQYF.

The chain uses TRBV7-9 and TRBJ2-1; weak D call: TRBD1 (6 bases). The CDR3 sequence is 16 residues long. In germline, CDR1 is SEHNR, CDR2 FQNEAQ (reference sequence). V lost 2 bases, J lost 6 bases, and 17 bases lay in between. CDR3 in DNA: TGTGCCAGCAGCTTAAAGGGGCAGGGGAAAGGCAATGAGCAGTTCTTC. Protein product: CASSLKGQGKGNEQFF. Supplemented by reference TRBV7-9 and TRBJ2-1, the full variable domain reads DTGVSQNPRHKITKRGQNVTFRCDPISEHNRLYWYRQTLGQGPEFLTYFQNEAQLEKSRLLSDRFSAERPKGSFSTLEIQRTEQGDSAMYLCASSLKGQGKGNEQFFGPGTRLTVL.

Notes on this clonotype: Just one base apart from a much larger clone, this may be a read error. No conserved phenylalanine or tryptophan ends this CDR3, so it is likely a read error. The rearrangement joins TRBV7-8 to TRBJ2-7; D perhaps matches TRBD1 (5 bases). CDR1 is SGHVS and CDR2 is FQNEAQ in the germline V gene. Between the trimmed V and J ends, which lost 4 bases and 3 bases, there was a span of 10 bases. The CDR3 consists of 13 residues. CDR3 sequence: CASSSDSLYEQYI. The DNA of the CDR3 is TGTGCCAGCAGCTCTGACAGCCTCTACGAGCAGTACATC.

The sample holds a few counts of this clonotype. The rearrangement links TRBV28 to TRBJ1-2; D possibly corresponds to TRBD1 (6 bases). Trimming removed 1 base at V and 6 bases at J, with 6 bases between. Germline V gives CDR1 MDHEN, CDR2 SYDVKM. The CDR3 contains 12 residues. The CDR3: CASSLYRDGYTF. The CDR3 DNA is TGTGCCAGCAGTTTATACAGGGATGGCTACACCTTC.

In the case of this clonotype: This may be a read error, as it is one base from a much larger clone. The CDR3 region is CASSSDRLNEKLFF. CDR3 sequence (DNA): TGCGCCAGCAGCTCGGACAGGTTAAATGAAAAACTGTTTTTT. This chain links TRBV5-1 with TRBJ1-4; 7 bases agree with TRBD1. Germline V gives CDR1 SGHRS, CDR2 YFSETQ. The CDR3 has 14 amino acids. V was clipped by 3 bases and J by 5 bases; unmatched bases: 4.

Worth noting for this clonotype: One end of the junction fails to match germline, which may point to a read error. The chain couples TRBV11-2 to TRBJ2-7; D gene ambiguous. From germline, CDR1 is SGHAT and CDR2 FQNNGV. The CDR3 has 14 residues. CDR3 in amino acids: CACSLSWRAYEQYF. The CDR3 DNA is TGTGCCTGCAGCTTATCATGGAGAGCCTACGAGCAGTACTTC.

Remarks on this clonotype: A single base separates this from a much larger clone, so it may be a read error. CDR3 nucleotides: TGTGCCAGCAGCTCCTCGGGACAGGGAGCTAATGAAAAACCGTTTTTT. Translating it yields CASSSSGQGANEKPFF. This chain connects TRBV7-8 to TRBJ1-4, with TRBD1 matching 9 bases. This CDR3 spans 16 amino acids. CDR1 and CDR2 (germline): SGHVS, FQNEAQ.

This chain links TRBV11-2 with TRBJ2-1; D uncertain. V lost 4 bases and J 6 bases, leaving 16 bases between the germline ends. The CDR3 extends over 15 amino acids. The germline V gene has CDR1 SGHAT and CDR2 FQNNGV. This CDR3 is CASSSTGDLGNEQFF. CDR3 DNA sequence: TGTGCCAGCAGCTCTACGGGCGATTTAGGCAATGAGCAGTTCTTC.

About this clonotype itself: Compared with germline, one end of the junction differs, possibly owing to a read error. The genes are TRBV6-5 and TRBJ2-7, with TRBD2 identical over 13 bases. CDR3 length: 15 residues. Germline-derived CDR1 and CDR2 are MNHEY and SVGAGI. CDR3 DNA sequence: TGTGCCAGCAAGGGACTAGCGGGAAACGTCTACGAGCAATACTTC. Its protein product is CASKGLAGNVYEQYF.

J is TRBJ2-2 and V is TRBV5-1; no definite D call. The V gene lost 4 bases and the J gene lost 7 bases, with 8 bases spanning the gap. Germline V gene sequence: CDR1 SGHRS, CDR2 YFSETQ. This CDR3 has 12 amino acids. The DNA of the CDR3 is TGCGCCAGCAGCCCACACAGCGGGGAGCTGTTTTTT. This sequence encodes CASSPHSGELFF.